The clone carrying this T cell receptor (beta chain) was observed a few times. Time point in this sample: patch test 2, 6 weeks after DPC sensitization. This sample's treatment: therapeutic diphenylcyclopropenone sensitization with weekly scalp DPC. These data come from a study of human T cells and chemical hapten exposure. This CDR3 contains 13 residues. Trimming cost V 1 base and J 6 bases; bases outside gene matches: 3. Germline CDR1 and CDR2: LGHNA and YNFKEQ. Using its own MiXCR run on the RACE reads, TCRdb lists one record per CDR3 protein. The sample yields about 110,000 distinct CDR3 sequences, roughly 9% seen once.

The source is a woman aged 35 to 49 with alopecia areata. Some clones in this sample may be carry-over from other donors' samples. This sample comprised whole blood, obtained in connection with sensitization to the hapten diphenylcyclopropenone (DPC). The chain is built from TRBV4-2 and TRBJ2-7, with 7 bases identical to TRBD1. The CDR3 here is CASSQGDRVEQYF. In DNA form, the CDR3 reads TGTGCCAGCAGCCAAGGTGACAGGGTCGAGCAGTACTTC.